The rows below give T cell receptor beta chains drawn from one sample of a study of chemoradiotherapy in HPV16-positive cancers. Only in-frame clones appear in the TCRdb table, and some are missing; sequencing was by immunoSEQ multiplex PCR. The sample holds roughly 7,300 clones, more than 75% seen once. This specimen was taken from a patient who underwent chemoradiotherapy. Every receptor here comes from a human donor with HPV-associated anogenital cancer. Both conserved end residues are part of each CDR3. The D gene is left open where the match is weak. Rows give clone size only sometimes, using once, few, many, or a class for an expanded clone.

V gene: TRBV15; J gene: TRBJ1-6; clone size: -; D gene: -; CDR3 DNA: TGTGCCACCAGCAGAGAAACAGGGTTCTTCGGGTATAATTCACCCCTCCACTTT; CDR3 protein: CATSRETGFFGYNSPLHF
V gene: TRBV18; J gene: TRBJ2-5; clone size: -; D gene: -; CDR3 DNA: TGTGCCAGCTCACCACTGATACAAGAGACCCAGTACTTC; CDR3 protein: CASSPLIQETQYF
V gene: TRBV27; J gene: TRBJ2-2; clone size: -; D gene: -; CDR3 DNA: TGTGCCAGCAGTTTATACTGGGGGGTAAACACCGGGGAGCTGTTTTTT; CDR3 protein: CASSLYWGVNTGELFF
V gene: TRBV6-1; J gene: TRBJ1-5; clone size: once; D gene: -; CDR3 DNA: TGTGCCAGCAGTGACGGGGGGCCCCAGCATTTT; CDR3 protein: CASSDGGPQHF
V gene: TRBV19; J gene: TRBJ1-1; clone size: -; D gene: -; CDR3 DNA: TGTGCCAGTAGTATATACTCCCAGGTCACTGAAGCTTTCTTT; CDR3 protein: CASSIYSQVTEAFF
V gene: TRBV14; J gene: TRBJ2-5; clone size: -; D gene: TRBD2; CDR3 DNA: TGTGCCAGCAGCCCCGGACTAGCGGGCACAGAGACCCAGTACTTC; CDR3 protein: CASSPGLAGTETQYF
V gene: TRBV21-1; J gene: TRBJ1-5; clone size: -; D gene: -; CDR3 DNA: TGTGCCAGCAGCAAAGGTCTCGGGGAGCGCAATCAGCCCCAGCATTTT; CDR3 protein: CASSKGLGERNQPQHF
V gene: TRBV27; J gene: TRBJ1-2; clone size: -; D gene: TRBD1; CDR3 DNA: TGTGCCACCTCTCCAGGGGGCTCCTATGGCTACACCTTC; CDR3 protein: CATSPGGSYGYTF
V gene: TRBV6-1; J gene: TRBJ1-6; clone size: -; D gene: TRBD1; CDR3 DNA: TGTGCCAGCAGCGGACAGGGCGGGTCACCCCTCCACTTT; CDR3 protein: CASSGQGGSPLHF
V gene: TRBV30; J gene: TRBJ2-3; clone size: once; D gene: -; CDR3 DNA: TGTGCCTGGAGCGCGTCAGGGGCCCAGGGGGATACGCAGTATTTT; CDR3 protein: CAWSASGAQGDTQYF
V gene: TRBV11-2; J gene: TRBJ2-7; clone size: once; D gene: TRBD1; CDR3 DNA: TGTGCCAGCAGTTGGGGCGGGACAGGGGTTCCCGAGCAGTACTTC; CDR3 protein: CASSWGGTGVPEQYF
V gene: TRBV4-1; J gene: TRBJ2-7; clone size: few; D gene: -; CDR3 DNA: TGCGCCAGCAGCCAAGGTCCCTCCAACTACGAGCAGTACTTC; CDR3 protein: CASSQGPSNYEQYF
V gene: TRBV28; J gene: TRBJ1-2; clone size: -; D gene: -; CDR3 DNA: TGTGCCAGCAGTTTTTTGGATGGCTACACCTTC; CDR3 protein: CASSFLDGYTF
V gene: TRBV29-1; J gene: TRBJ2-3; clone size: -; D gene: -; CDR3 DNA: TGCAGCGTTACGATCACTAGCACAGATACGCAGTATTTT; CDR3 protein: CSVTITSTDTQYF
V gene: TRBV28; J gene: TRBJ1-5; clone size: -; D gene: -; CDR3 DNA: TGTGCCAGCAGTTTCGGTTCCAATCAGCCCCAGCATTTT; CDR3 protein: CASSFGSNQPQHF
V gene: TRBV5-6; J gene: TRBJ1-5; clone size: few; D gene: -; CDR3 DNA: TGTGCCAGCAGCCCCGGGACCTCGGATCAGCCCCAGCATTTT; CDR3 protein: CASSPGTSDQPQHF
V gene: TRBV6-6; J gene: TRBJ1-5; clone size: -; D gene: TRBD1; CDR3 DNA: TGTGCCAGCAGGGGGACAGGGGCTCCCAATCAGCCCCAGCATTTT; CDR3 protein: CASRGTGAPNQPQHF
V gene: TRBV18; J gene: TRBJ1-2; clone size: -; D gene: TRBD1; CDR3 DNA: TGTGCCAGCTCACCACCGGGACAGGAAAACTATGGCTACACCTTC; CDR3 protein: CASSPPGQENYGYTF
V gene: TRBV6-1; J gene: TRBJ2-5; clone size: -; D gene: -; CDR3 DNA: TGTGCCAGCAGTGAAGCGACACGGTCTTTGGAGACCCAGTACTTC; CDR3 protein: CASSEATRSLETQYF
V gene: TRBV6-4; J gene: TRBJ1-2; clone size: large; D gene: TRBD1; CDR3 DNA: TGTGCCAGCAGTGACGACAGGGGGGCGGTCTATGGCTACACCTTC; CDR3 protein: CASSDDRGAVYGYTF
V gene: TRBV2; J gene: TRBJ2-7; clone size: -; D gene: TRBD2; CDR3 DNA: TGTGCCAGCACTAGCGGTGGGTACGAGCAGTACTTC; CDR3 protein: CASTSGGYEQYF
V gene: TRBV6-1; J gene: TRBJ2-3; clone size: -; D gene: -; CDR3 DNA: TGTGCCAGCAGTGCCGGAGATACGCAGTATTTT; CDR3 protein: CASSAGDTQYF
V gene: TRBV5-6; J gene: TRBJ1-1; clone size: -; D gene: -; CDR3 DNA: TGTGCCAGCAGCTTCGACAGGAGAAACACTGAAGCTTTCTTT; CDR3 protein: CASSFDRRNTEAFF
V gene: TRBV11-2; J gene: TRBJ2-7; clone size: -; D gene: -; CDR3 DNA: TGTGCCAGCAGCTTTCTGGGAATGGGCCATACGGGGCAGTACTTC; CDR3 protein: CASSFLGMGHTGQYF
V gene: TRBV5-1; J gene: TRBJ2-1; clone size: -; D gene: -; CDR3 DNA: TGCGCCAGCAGCTTGGGACTCACATCTTCATCCTACAATGAGCAGTTCTTC; CDR3 protein: CASSLGLTSSSYNEQFF
V gene: TRBV11-2; J gene: TRBJ1-5; clone size: few; D gene: -; CDR3 DNA: TGTGCCAGCAGCTTAGGGAGGGATCAGCCCCAGCATTTT; CDR3 protein: CASSLGRDQPQHF
V gene: TRBV6-1; J gene: TRBJ2-1; clone size: -; D gene: -; CDR3 DNA: TGTGCCAGCAGTGAAGATCCGTGGGAGCAGTTCTTC; CDR3 protein: CASSEDPWEQFF
V gene: TRBV6-4; J gene: TRBJ2-3; clone size: -; D gene: -; CDR3 DNA: TGTGCCAGCAGTCCGGACCTCACCGAGACAGATACGCAGTATTTT; CDR3 protein: CASSPDLTETDTQYF
V gene: TRBV6-1; J gene: TRBJ1-1; clone size: -; D gene: -; CDR3 DNA: TGTGCCAGCAGTGAAGCTCAGGGCCAGGCCCACACTGAAGCTTTCTTT; CDR3 protein: CASSEAQGQAHTEAFF
V gene: TRBV18; J gene: TRBJ2-3; clone size: -; D gene: -; CDR3 DNA: TGTGCCAGCTCCCCCTGGGGAGTTTCAGATACGCAGTATTTT; CDR3 protein: CASSPWGVSDTQYF
V gene: TRBV19; J gene: TRBJ1-1; clone size: -; D gene: -; CDR3 DNA: TGTGCCAGTAACTGGGGGAAAATGAACACTGAAGCTTTCTTT; CDR3 protein: CASNWGKMNTEAFF
V gene: TRBV6-6; J gene: TRBJ2-3; clone size: -; D gene: -; CDR3 DNA: TGTGCCAGCAGTCCCCCCCCTCCAGATACGCAGTATTTT; CDR3 protein: CASSPPPPDTQYF
V gene: TRBV25-1; J gene: TRBJ1-4; clone size: -; D gene: TRBD1; CDR3 DNA: TGTGCCAGCAGTGAATGGGGGACAGGGGGCGTCGAAAAACTGTTTTTT; CDR3 protein: CASSEWGTGGVEKLFF
V gene: TRBV2; J gene: TRBJ1-2; clone size: -; D gene: TRBD1; CDR3 DNA: TGTGCCAGAGGACAGGGAAGAGGAGGCTACACCTTC; CDR3 protein: CARGQGRGGYTF
V gene: TRBV4-2; J gene: TRBJ1-4; clone size: -; D gene: -; CDR3 DNA: TGTGCCAGCAGCCAAGAAGGGATTGCCTCCTATGAAAAACTGTTTTTT; CDR3 protein: CASSQEGIASYEKLFF
V gene: TRBV4-3; J gene: TRBJ1-2; clone size: -; D gene: TRBD1; CDR3 DNA: TGCGCCAGCAGCCAAGACTTAGGGACAGGGGTTCGGGGAGGCTACACCTTC; CDR3 protein: CASSQDLGTGVRGGYTF
V gene: TRBV28; J gene: TRBJ2-1; clone size: -; D gene: -; CDR3 DNA: TGTGCCAGCAGTTTACTAGCCTACAATGAGCAGTTCTTC; CDR3 protein: CASSLLAYNEQFF
V gene: TRBV30; J gene: TRBJ2-7; clone size: -; D gene: -; CDR3 DNA: TGTGCCTGGAGAGGACCATACGAGCAGTACTTC; CDR3 protein: CAWRGPYEQYF
V gene: TRBV4-2; J gene: TRBJ2-7; clone size: -; D gene: -; CDR3 DNA: TGTGCCAGCAGCCAAGACGACAGGTATTTTGACGAGCAGTACTTC; CDR3 protein: CASSQDDRYFDEQYF
V gene: TRBV7-2; J gene: TRBJ1-5; clone size: few; D gene: TRBD1; CDR3 DNA: TGTGCCAGCAGTCGGACAGGGGGGAATCAGCCCCAGCATTTT; CDR3 protein: CASSRTGGNQPQHF
V gene: TRBV28; J gene: TRBJ2-3; clone size: few; D gene: TRBD2; CDR3 DNA: TGTGCCAGCAGTTTCGATGTTGGACTAGCGGGAGCAGATACGCAGTATTTT; CDR3 protein: CASSFDVGLAGADTQYF
V gene: TRBV10-3; J gene: TRBJ2-4; clone size: -; D gene: -; CDR3 DNA: TGTGCCTCAAGAGCGGGCCCCGATTCGGGAAACATTCAGTACTTC; CDR3 protein: CASRAGPDSGNIQYF
V gene: TRBV11-2; J gene: TRBJ1-6; clone size: few; D gene: TRBD1; CDR3 DNA: TGTGCCAGCAGCGCCGCAGGGGGCGATTCACCCCTCCACTTT; CDR3 protein: CASSAAGGDSPLHF
V gene: TRBV6-4; J gene: TRBJ2-1; clone size: -; D gene: -; CDR3 DNA: TGTGCCAGCAGTGAGGGACCGTACAATGAGCAGTTCTTC; CDR3 protein: CASSEGPYNEQFF
V gene: TRBV9; J gene: TRBJ2-3; clone size: -; D gene: TRBD2; CDR3 DNA: TGTGCCAGCAGCCTCATAGCGGGCCGCACAGATACGCAGTATTTT; CDR3 protein: CASSLIAGRTDTQYF
V gene: TRBV18; J gene: TRBJ2-7; clone size: -; D gene: TRBD1; CDR3 DNA: TGTGCCAGCTCACCAGCAGCGACAGGGATGGGCGAGCAGTACTTC; CDR3 protein: CASSPAATGMGEQYF
V gene: TRBV19; J gene: TRBJ2-2; clone size: -; D gene: TRBD2; CDR3 DNA: TGTGCCAGTAAGGGACTAGCGGGGGGGCTCACCGGGGAGCTGTTTTTT; CDR3 protein: CASKGLAGGLTGELFF
V gene: TRBV6-5; J gene: TRBJ2-5; clone size: once; D gene: TRBD1; CDR3 DNA: TGTGCCAGCAGAGTGGGGACAGCCATCCAAGAGACCCAGTACTTC; CDR3 protein: CASRVGTAIQETQYF